A selection of T cell receptor beta chains follows, all from one sample in a study of blood T cell repertoires in COVID-19. Data came from immunoSEQ multiplex PCR; TCRdb stores just in-frame clones and leaves some out. The profile shows roughly 120,000 clones, more than 75% of them singletons. The source material was peripheral blood. These receptors were collected from a middle-aged man with acute or convalescent COVID-19. Each CDR3 is given with its conserved first and last residue.

TRBV28 CASSLLAGDRDYEQYF
TRBV30 CAWKLYNRGNGYTF
TRBV11-2 CASSLVSKNIQYF
TRBV28 CASSPTGAGFPNEQFF
TRBV3-1/TRBV3-2 CASSQDLVSYEQYF
TRBV7-9 CASSLPGTSGGLSYEQYF
TRBV6-1 CASSEASGRAGNTIYF
TRBV19 CASSIGGANTGELFF
TRBV7-2 CASSSSTAAEQFF
TRBV29-1 CSVLGLAGGGTQYF
TRBV4-3 CASSQDGQGPFYEQYF
TRBV6-2/TRBV6-3 CASSYLSVSPRGIQYF
TRBV6-2/TRBV6-3 CASSYRRVADIYEQYF
TRBV28 CASRRSPNNEQFF
TRBV10-3 CAISETGTNQPQHF
TRBV5-1 CASSALELPGSYEQYF
TRBV29-1 CSVEDPYSSTNEKLFF
TRBV20-1 CSAFPYEQYF
TRBV4-1 CASRPPGLAGANSYNEQFF
TRBV11-2 CASSLGGRNTQYF
TRBV19 CASQPWGRRMNTEAFF
TRBV2 CASKTGNNEETQYF